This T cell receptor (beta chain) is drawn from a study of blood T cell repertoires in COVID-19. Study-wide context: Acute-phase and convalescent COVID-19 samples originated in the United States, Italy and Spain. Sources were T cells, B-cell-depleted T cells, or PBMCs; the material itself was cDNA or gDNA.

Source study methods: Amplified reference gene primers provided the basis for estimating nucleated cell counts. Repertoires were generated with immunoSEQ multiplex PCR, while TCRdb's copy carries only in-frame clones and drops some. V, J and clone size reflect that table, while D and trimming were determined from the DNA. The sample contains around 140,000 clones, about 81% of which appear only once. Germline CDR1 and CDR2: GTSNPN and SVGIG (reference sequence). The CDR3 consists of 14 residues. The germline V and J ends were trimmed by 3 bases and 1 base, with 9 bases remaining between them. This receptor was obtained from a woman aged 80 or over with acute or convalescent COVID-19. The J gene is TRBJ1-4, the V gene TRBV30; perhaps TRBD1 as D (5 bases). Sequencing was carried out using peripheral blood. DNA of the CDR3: TGTGCCTGGAGCGGGGGGGTAACTAATGAAAAACTGTTTTTT. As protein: CAWSGGVTNEKLFF.